These T cell receptor beta chains were read from a single sample in a study of identifying expanded T cells in peripheral blood. The data were produced by immunoSEQ multiplex PCR, yet TCRdb's version contains in-frame clones alone and is incomplete. Of some 90,000 clones listed, approximately 83% are singletons. The sample taken for sequencing was blood. Receptors were obtained from a person between 18 and 75 years old in good health. Each CDR3 is given with its conserved first and last residue. A D gene is named only where the DNA matches it firmly. Rows may omit the clone size; those that give it use once, few, many or a size class.

D gene	V gene	clone size	J gene	CDR3 DNA	CDR3 protein
.	TRBV7-9	.	TRBJ2-7	TGTGCCAGCAGCTTAGGGTCAGGCCAGGGCGTATCCTACGAGCAGTACTTC	CASSLGSGQGVSYEQYF
TRBD2	TRBV7-2	.	TRBJ2-7	TGTGCCAGCAGCTTAGCGAACCCCGGGGGGGAAGAGCAGTACTTC	CASSLANPGGEEQYF
.	TRBV6-5	.	TRBJ1-5	TGTGCCAGCCGATTCAGGCCCAATCAGCCCCAGCATTTT	CASRFRPNQPQHF
.	TRBV27	few	TRBJ1-5	TGTGCCAGCAGCTTAAAGCCCCCCCCGGCAGGGGATCAGCCCCAGCATTTT	CASSLKPPPAGDQPQHF
.	TRBV7-9	once	TRBJ1-3	TGTGCCAGCAGCTTAGCCTCGGGGGGAGAAAACACCATATATTTT	CASSLASGGENTIYF
.	TRBV21-1	.	TRBJ2-5	TGTGCCAGCAGAAACAGGCAGGGGAGAGAGACCCAGTACTTC	CASRNRQGRETQYF
.	TRBV19	.	TRBJ1-1	TGTGCCAATATGGCGGGGCATTTGAACACTGAAGCTTTCTTT	CANMAGHLNTEAFF
.	TRBV30	.	TRBJ2-2	TGTGCCTGGAGTGCCCGCCGAGCCAGCGCGAACACCGGGGAGCTGTTTTTT	CAWSARRASANTGELFF
TRBD1	TRBV6-5	.	TRBJ1-1	TGTGCCAGCAGTTTAAATACAGGGGGGAACACTGAAGCTTTCTTT	CASSLNTGGNTEAFF
.	TRBV7-2	.	TRBJ1-2	TGTGCCAGCAGCGTTACACCGCCGTCGGAGGCCTATGGCTACACCTTC	CASSVTPPSEAYGYTF
TRBD1	TRBV4-1	.	TRBJ2-7	TGCGCCAGCAGCCATACGGGACAGACCTACGAGCAGTACTTC	CASSHTGQTYEQYF
TRBD2	TRBV19	once	TRBJ2-3	TGTGCCAGTAGTATCGTCAGCGGGGGGGCAGATACGCAGTATTTT	CASSIVSGGADTQYF
.	TRBV6-5	.	TRBJ1-1	TGTGCCAGCAGTTACTTAGATCCTTCAAACACTGAAGCTTTCTTT	CASSYLDPSNTEAFF
.	TRBV19	.	TRBJ1-4	TGTGCCAGTAGTATAGGCAGCCGAAGAAATGAAAAACTGTTTTTT	CASSIGSRRNEKLFF
.	TRBV20-1	.	TRBJ1-2	TGCAGTGCTAGATCCTCCCGTGGCTACACCTTC	CSARSSRGYTF
TRBD1	TRBV11-2	.	TRBJ1-2	TGTGCCAGCAGCCGGGACAGGGGCGGCTACACCTTC	CASSRDRGGYTF
.	TRBV27	.	TRBJ2-3	TGTGCCAGCAGTTCCGGGACCTACCCCCATGATACGCAGTATTTT	CASSSGTYPHDTQYF
.	TRBV19	.	TRBJ1-6	TGTGCCAGTAGTATCGGAACAGGGTCTCATTCACCCCTCCACTTT	CASSIGTGSHSPLHF
.	TRBV5-8	.	TRBJ1-5	TGTGCCAGCAGCTTACTCTCTCAGCCCCAGCATTTT	CASSLLSQPQHF
TRBD1	TRBV10-3	.	TRBJ1-1	TGTGCCATCAGTGAGGGACAGGGAAACACTGAAGCTTTCTTT	CAISEGQGNTEAFF
.	TRBV6-6	.	TRBJ2-5	TGTGCCAGCAGTTACCGGAAGGAGACCCAGTACTTC	CASSYRKETQYF
.	TRBV19	.	TRBJ2-7	TGTGCCAGTAGTATTGACCGTCCCTACGAGCAGTACTTC	CASSIDRPYEQYF
.	TRBV6-1	once	TRBJ1-2	TGTGCCAGCAGTGTAGGAGTGGGTGGCTACACCTTC	CASSVGVGGYTF
.	TRBV19	.	TRBJ1-1	TGTGCCAGTACCCCCCGGTCGGGGGAAGCTTTCTTT	CASTPRSGEAFF
TRBD1	TRBV4-3	.	TRBJ2-1	TGCGCCAGCAGCCGAGAACCGGGACAGACTTCCGATGAGCAGTTCTTC	CASSREPGQTSDEQFF
.	TRBV29-1	.	TRBJ1-2	TGCAGCGTTGGGCTATCGGGCCCTTTCTATGGCTACACCTTC	CSVGLSGPFYGYTF
.	TRBV2	.	TRBJ2-3	TGTGCCTGCTTTTTTGCCATTGGAGATACGCAGTATTTT	CACFFAIGDTQYF
.	TRBV19	.	TRBJ1-1	TGTGCCAGTAGTAACGGCAGGGGCCTGGACACTGAAGCTTTCTTT	CASSNGRGLDTEAFF
.	TRBV18	.	TRBJ1-1	TGTGCCAGCTGCTACAGCGTGAACACTGAAGCTTTCTTT	CASCYSVNTEAFF
.	TRBV27	.	TRBJ1-3	TGTGCCAGCAGTTTATCGAGGGGAAACACCATATATTTT	CASSLSRGNTIYF
.	TRBV5-8	.	TRBJ2-5	TGTGCCAGCAGCTTCGGGCGGGCAGGCCAAGAGACCCAGTACTTC	CASSFGRAGQETQYF
.	TRBV4-3	.	TRBJ2-3	TGCGCCAGCAGCCAAGATTTGTATACGCAGTATTTT	CASSQDLYTQYF
TRBD1	TRBV29-1	few	TRBJ2-1	TGCAGCGTTACCGGGACAGGCTACAATGAGCAGTTCTTC	CSVTGTGYNEQFF
.	TRBV5-1	.	TRBJ2-2	TGCGCCAGCAGCTTGGCGTCCGGGGGCCAAGGGGAGCTGTTTTTT	CASSLASGGQGELFF
.	TRBV5-1	.	TRBJ1-2	TGCGCCAGCAGCTTGGCGGGCAGGGCGTCAGCTAACTATGGCTACACCTTC	CASSLAGRASANYGYTF
TRBD2	TRBV7-9	once	TRBJ2-5	TGTGCCAGCAGCCCCCGGGGGGGGTTGGGAGAGACCCAGTACTTC	CASSPRGGLGETQYF
.	TRBV2	few	TRBJ1-5	TGTGCCAGCATCCTATCTTGGGGCAATCAGCCCCAGCATTTT	CASILSWGNQPQHF
TRBD2	TRBV9	.	TRBJ2-3	TGTGCCAGCAGTTTGAGCGGGGGTTACACAGATACGCAGTATTTT	CASSLSGGYTDTQYF
.	TRBV4-1	.	TRBJ1-4	TGCGCCAGCAGCCCCTATCCTTCTAATGAAAAACTGTTTTTT	CASSPYPSNEKLFF
.	TRBV6-6	once	TRBJ1-1	TGTGCCAGTGGGAATGAAGCTTTCTTT	CASGNEAFF
.	TRBV2	.	TRBJ1-3	TGTGCCAGCAGTGGGTTCTGGACAGTTCAGGGAAACACCATATATTTT	CASSGFWTVQGNTIYF
TRBD2	TRBV7-2	.	TRBJ2-7	TGTGCCAGCAGCTTACCGGGGACTACTTACGAGCAGTACTTC	CASSLPGTTYEQYF
.	TRBV11-3	.	TRBJ1-2	TGTGCCAGCAGCTTCGGAGCTAACTATGGCTACACCTTC	CASSFGANYGYTF